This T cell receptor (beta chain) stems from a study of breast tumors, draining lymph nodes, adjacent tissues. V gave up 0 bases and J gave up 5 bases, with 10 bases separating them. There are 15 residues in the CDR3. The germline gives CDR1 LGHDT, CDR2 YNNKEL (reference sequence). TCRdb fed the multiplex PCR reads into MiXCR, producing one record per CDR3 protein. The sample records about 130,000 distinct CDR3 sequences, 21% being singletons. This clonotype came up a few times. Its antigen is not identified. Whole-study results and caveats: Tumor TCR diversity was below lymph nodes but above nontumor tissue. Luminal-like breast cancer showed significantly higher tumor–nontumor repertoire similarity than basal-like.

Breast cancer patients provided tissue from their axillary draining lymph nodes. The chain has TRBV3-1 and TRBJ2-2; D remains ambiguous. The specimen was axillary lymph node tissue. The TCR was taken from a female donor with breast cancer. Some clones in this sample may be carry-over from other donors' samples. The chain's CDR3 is CASSQDPSGTGELFF. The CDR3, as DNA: TGTGCCAGCAGCCAAGATCCGTCCGGTACCGGGGAGCTGTTTTTT.